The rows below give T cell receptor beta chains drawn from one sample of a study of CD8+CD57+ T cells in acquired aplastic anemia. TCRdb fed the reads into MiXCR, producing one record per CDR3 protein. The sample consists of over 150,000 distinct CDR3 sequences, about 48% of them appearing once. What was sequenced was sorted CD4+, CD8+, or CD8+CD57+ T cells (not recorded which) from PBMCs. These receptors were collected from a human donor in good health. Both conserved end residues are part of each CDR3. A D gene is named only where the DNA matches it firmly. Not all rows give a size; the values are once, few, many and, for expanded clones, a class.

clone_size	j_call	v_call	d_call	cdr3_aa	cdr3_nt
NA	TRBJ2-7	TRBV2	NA	CASTSGGQSYEQYF	TGTGCCAGCACGAGTGGAGGGCAGTCCTACGAGCAGTACTTC
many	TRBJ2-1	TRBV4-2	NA	CASSQEKGPSAF	TGTGCCAGCAGCCAAGAGAAGGGACCCTCCGCCTTC
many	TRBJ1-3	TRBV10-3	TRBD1	CAINRGSGNTIYF	TGTGCCATAAACAGGGGTTCTGGAAACACCATATATTTT
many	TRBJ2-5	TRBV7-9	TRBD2	CASSSAGGGGSQETQYF	TGTGCCAGCAGCTCCGCAGGCGGCGGGGGGTCCCAAGAGACCCAGTACTTC
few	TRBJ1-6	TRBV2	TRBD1	CAIQDRGNSPLHF	TGTGCCATCCAGGACAGGGGGAATTCACCCCTCCACTTT
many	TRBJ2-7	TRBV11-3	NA	CASSQGGEQYF	TGTGCCAGCAGCCAAGGTGGAGAGCAGTACTTC
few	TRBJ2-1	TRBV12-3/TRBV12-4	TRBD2	CASKSYRTSGNDEQFF	TGTGCCAGCAAATCATACAGGACTAGCGGGAACGATGAGCAGTTCTTC
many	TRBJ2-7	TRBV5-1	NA	CASSFRDWAYEQYF	TGCGCCAGCAGCTTCCGGGACTGGGCCTACGAGCAGTACTTC
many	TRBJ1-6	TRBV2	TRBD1	CASSPQGQSNSPLHF	TGTGCCAGCAGTCCTCAGGGACAGTCTAATTCACCCCTCCACTTT
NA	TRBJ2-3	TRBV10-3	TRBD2	CAISGTSGGSTDTQYF	TGTGCCATCAGTGGGACTAGCGGGGGAAGCACAGATACGCAGTATTTT
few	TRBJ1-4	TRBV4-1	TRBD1	CASSQISTGGYEKLFF	TGCGCCAGCAGCCAAATTTCAACAGGGGGGTATGAAAAACTGTTTTTT
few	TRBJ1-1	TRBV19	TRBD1	CASRWGTGGNTEAFF	TGTGCCAGTAGGTGGGGGACAGGGGGGAACACTGAAGCTTTCTTT
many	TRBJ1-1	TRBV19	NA	CASSIGGRNTEAFF	TGTGCCAGTAGTATAGGGGGCAGGAACACTGAAGCTTTCTTT
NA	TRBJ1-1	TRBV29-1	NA	CSGGAGGGEAFF	TGCAGCGGGGGCGCGGGAGGGGGTGAAGCTTTCTTT
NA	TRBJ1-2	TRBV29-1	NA	CSSLSGATGQGGYTF	TGCAGCTCCCTATCGGGGGCGACGGGGCAAGGTGGCTACACCTTC
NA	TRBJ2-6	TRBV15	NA	CATSARDAPRLGANVLTF	TGTGCCACCAGCGCAAGGGACGCCCCTAGATTGGGGGCCAACGTCCTGACTTTC
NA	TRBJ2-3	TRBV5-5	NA	CASSPSDGTDTQYF	TGTGCCAGCAGCCCCTCGGACGGGACAGATACGCAGTATTTT
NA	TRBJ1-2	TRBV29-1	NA	CSVELNYGYTF	TGCAGCGTTGAGCTCAACTATGGCTACACCTTC
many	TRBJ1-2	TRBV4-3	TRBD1	CASSPTGDYGYTF	TGCGCCAGCAGCCCGACAGGGGACTATGGCTACACCTTC
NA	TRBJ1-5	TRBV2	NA	CASRLEVRQPQHF	TGTGCCAGCAGGCTGGAAGTACGGCAGCCCCAGCATTTT
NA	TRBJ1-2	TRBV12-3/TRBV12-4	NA	CASSFFGGAVFGYTF	TGTGCCAGCAGTTTCTTTGGGGGCGCGGTGTTTGGCTACACCTTC
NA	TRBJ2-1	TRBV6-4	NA	CASRGRGEQFF	TGTGCCAGCAGAGGAAGGGGTGAGCAGTTCTTC
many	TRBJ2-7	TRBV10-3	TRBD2	CATASSGRAGEQYF	TGTGCCACGGCTTCTAGCGGGAGGGCCGGGGAGCAGTACTTC
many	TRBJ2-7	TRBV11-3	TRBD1	CASSLDGTGDYEQYF	TGTGCCAGCAGCTTAGACGGGACAGGGGACTACGAGCAGTACTTC
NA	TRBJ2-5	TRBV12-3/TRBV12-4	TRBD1	CASSQPDRGQETQYF	TGTGCCAGCAGCCAACCCGACAGGGGGCAGGAGACCCAGTACTTC
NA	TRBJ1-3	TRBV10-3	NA	CAISESTNSGNTIYF	TGTGCCATCAGTGAGTCGACTAACTCTGGAAACACCATATATTTT
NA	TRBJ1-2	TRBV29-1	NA	CSVWDTENYGYTF	TGCAGCGTTTGGGACACCGAAAACTATGGCTACACCTTC
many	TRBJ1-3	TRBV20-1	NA	CSAHPTGGMGNTIYF	TGCAGTGCCCATCCGACGGGGGGTATGGGAAACACCATATATTTT
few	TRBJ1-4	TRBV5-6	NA	CASSKTTRRREKLFF	TGTGCCAGCAGCAAGACAACCCGACGGAGGGAAAAACTGTTTTTT
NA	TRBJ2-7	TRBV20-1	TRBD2	CSASGASGYERYF	TGCAGTGCTAGTGGGGCTAGCGGCTACGAGCGGTACTTC
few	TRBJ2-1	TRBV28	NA	CASSRFSSYNEQFF	TGTGCCAGCAGTCGTTTTAGCTCCTACAATGAGCAGTTCTTC
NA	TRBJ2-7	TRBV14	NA	CASSQKQVYEQYF	TGTGCCAGCAGCCAGAAACAGGTCTACGAGCAGTACTTC
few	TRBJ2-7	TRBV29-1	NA	CSGTGTYEQYF	TGCAGCGGGACGGGCACCTACGAGCAGTACTTC